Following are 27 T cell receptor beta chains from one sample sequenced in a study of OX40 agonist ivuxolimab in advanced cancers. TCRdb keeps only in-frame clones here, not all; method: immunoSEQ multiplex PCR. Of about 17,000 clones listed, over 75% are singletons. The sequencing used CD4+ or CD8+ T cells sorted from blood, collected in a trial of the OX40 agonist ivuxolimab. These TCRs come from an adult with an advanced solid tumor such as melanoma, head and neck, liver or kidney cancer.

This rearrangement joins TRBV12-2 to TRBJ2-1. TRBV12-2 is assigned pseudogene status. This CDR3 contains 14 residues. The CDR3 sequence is CASRLSRDGDEQFF. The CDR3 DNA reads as TGTGCAAGTCGCTTAAGTCGGGACGGCGATGAGCAGTTCTTC.

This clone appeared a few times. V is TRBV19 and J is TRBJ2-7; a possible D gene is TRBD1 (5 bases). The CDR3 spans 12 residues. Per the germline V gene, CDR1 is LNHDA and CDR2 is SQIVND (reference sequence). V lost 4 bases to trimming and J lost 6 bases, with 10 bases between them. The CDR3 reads CASSTTGIEQYF. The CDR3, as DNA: TGTGCCAGTAGTACCACAGGAATCGAGCAGTACTTC.

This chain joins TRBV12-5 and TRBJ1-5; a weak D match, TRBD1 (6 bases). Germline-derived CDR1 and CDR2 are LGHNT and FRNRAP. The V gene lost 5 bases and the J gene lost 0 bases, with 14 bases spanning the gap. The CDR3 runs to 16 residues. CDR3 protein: CASGGGADYSNQPQHF. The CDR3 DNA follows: TGTGCTAGTGGTGGGGGGGCGGATTATAGCAATCAGCCCCAGCATTTT.

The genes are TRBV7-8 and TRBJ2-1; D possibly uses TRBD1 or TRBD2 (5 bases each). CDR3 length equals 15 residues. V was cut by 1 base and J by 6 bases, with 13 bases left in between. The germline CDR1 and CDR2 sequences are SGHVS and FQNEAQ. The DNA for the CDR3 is TGTGCCAGCAGCTTAGGTTCCGGGACCACCAATGAGCAGTTCTTC. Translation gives CASSLGSGTTNEQFF.

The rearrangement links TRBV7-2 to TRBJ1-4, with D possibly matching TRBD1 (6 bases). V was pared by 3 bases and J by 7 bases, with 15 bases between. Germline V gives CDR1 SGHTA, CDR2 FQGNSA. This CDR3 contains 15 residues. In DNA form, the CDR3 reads TGTGCCAGCAGCTTGTTCACCGGAGGGGGTGAAAAACTGTTTTTT. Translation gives CASSLFTGGGEKLFF.

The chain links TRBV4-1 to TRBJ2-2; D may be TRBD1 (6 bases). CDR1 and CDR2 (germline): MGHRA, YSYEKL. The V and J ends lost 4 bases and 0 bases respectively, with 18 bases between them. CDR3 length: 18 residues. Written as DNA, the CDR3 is TGCGCCAGCAGCCCACTCGGGACACGGTTATCGAACACCGGGGAGCTGTTTTTT. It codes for CASSPLGTRLSNTGELFF.

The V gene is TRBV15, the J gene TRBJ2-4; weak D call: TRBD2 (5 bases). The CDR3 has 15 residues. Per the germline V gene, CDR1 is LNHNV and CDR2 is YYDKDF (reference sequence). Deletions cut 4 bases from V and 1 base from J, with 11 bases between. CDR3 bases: TGTGCCACCAGCAAGACAAGGAGGGCCAAAAACATTCAGTACTTC. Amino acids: CATSKTRRAKNIQYF.

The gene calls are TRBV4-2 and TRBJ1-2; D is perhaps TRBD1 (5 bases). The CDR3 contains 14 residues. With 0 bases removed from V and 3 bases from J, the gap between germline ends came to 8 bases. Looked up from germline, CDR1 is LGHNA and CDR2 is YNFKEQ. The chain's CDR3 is CASSQEGVYYGYTF. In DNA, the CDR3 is TGTGCCAGCAGCCAAGAGGGGGTTTACTATGGCTACACCTTC.

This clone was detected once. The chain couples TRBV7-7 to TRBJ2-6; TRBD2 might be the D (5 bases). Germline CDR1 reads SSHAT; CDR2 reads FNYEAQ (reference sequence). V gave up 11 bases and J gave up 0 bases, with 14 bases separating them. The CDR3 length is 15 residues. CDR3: CASGGPGSGANVLTF. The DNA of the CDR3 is TGTGCCTCAGGAGGACCGGGCTCTGGGGCCAACGTCCTGACTTTC.

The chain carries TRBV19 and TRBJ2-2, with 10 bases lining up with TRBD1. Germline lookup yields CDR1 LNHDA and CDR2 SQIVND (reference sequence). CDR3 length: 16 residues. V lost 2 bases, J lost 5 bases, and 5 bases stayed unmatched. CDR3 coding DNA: TGTGCCAGTAGTATACTCGGACAGGGGGTGACCGGGGAGCTGTTTTTT. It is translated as CASSILGQGVTGELFF. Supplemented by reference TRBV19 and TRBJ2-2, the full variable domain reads DGGITQSPKYLFRKEGQNVTLSCEQNLNHDAMYWYRQDPGQGLRLIYYSQIVNDFQKGDIAEGYSVSREKKESFPLTVTSAQKNPTAFYLCASSILGQGVTGELFFGEGSRLTVL.

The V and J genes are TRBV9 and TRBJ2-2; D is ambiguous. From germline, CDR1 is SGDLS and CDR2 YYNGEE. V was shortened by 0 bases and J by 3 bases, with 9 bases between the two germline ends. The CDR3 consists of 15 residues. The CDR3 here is CASSVGRSYTGELFF. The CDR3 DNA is TGTGCCAGCAGCGTAGGAAGGTCGTACACCGGGGAGCTGTTTTTT. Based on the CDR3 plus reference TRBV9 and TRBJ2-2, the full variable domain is DSGVTQTPKHLITATGQRVTLRCSPRSGDLSVYWYQQSLDQGLQFLIQYYNGEERAKGNILERFSAQQFPDLHSELNLSSLELGDSALYFCASSVGRSYTGELFFGEGSRLTVL.

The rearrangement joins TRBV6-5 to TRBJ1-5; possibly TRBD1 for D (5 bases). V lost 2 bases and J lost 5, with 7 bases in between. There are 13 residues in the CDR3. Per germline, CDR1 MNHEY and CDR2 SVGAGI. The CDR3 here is CASSYGGHQPQHF. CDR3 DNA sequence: TGTGCCAGCAGTTACGGGGGTCATCAGCCCCAGCATTTT.

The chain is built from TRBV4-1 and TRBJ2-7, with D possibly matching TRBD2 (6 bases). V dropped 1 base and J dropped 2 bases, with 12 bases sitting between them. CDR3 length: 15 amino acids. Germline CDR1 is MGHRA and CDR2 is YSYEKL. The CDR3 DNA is TGCGCCAGCAGCCAAGGCCAGCGGGCCGCCTACGAGCAGTACTTC. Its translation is CASSQGQRAAYEQYF.

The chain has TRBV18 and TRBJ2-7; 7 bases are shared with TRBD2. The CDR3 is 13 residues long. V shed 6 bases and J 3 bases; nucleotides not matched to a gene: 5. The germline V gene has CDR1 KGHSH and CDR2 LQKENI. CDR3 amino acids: CASSQGGYYEQYF. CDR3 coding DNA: TGTGCCAGCTCTCAGGGAGGGTACTACGAGCAGTACTTC.

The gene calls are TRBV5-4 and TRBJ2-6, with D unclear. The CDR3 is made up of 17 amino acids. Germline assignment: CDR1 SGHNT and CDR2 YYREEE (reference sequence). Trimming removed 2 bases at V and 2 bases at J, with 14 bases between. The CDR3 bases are TGTGCCAGCAGCTTCTTGTCGGCTCGGACTGGGGCCAACGTCCTGACTTTC. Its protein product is CASSFLSARTGANVLTF.

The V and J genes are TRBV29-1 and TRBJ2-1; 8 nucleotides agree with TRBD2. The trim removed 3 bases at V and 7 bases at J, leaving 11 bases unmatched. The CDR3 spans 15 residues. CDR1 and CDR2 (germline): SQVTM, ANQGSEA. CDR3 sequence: CSVDDPGGPGNEQFF. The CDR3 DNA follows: TGCAGCGTTGATGATCCGGGAGGGCCGGGGAATGAGCAGTTCTTC.

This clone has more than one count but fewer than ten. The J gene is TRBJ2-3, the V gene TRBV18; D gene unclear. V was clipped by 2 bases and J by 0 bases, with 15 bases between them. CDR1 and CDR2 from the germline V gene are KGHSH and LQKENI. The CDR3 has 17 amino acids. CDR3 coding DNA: TGTGCCAGCTCACCAATTAGGCCGGCGAGTAGCACAGATACGCAGTATTTT. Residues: CASSPIRPASSTDTQYF.

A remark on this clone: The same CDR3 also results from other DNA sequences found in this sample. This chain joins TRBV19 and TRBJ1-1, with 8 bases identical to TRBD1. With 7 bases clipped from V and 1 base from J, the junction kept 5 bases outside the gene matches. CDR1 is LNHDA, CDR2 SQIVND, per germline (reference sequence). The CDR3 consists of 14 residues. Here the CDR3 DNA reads TGTGCCAGTAACTCCGGGACAGGGAACACTGAAGCTTTCTTT. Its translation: CASNSGTGNTEAFF. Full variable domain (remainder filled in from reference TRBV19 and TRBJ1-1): DGGITQSPKYLFRKEGQNVTLSCEQNLNHDAMYWYRQDPGQGLRLIYYSQIVNDFQKGDIAEGYSVSREKKESFPLTVTSAQKNPTAFYLCASNSGTGNTEAFFGQGTRLTVV.

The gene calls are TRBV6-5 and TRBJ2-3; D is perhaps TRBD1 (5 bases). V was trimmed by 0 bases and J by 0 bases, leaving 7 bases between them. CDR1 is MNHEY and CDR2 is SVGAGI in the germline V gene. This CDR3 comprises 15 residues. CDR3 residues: CASSYSTGSTDTQYF. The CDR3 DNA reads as TGTGCCAGCAGTTACTCAACAGGTAGCACAGATACGCAGTATTTT.

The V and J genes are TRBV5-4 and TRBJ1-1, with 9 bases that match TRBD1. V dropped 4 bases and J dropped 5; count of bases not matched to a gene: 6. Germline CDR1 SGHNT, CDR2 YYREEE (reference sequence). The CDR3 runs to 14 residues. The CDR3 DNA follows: TGTGCCAGCAGCATGGACAGGGGAGGAACTGAAGCTTTCTTT. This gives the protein CASSMDRGGTEAFF.

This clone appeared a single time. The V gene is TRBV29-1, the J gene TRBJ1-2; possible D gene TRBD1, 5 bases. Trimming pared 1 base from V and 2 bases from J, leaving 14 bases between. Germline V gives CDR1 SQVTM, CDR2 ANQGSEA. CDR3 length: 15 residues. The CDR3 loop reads CSVEGGDLLNYGYTF. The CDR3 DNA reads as TGCAGCGTTGAAGGAGGGGACCTATTGAACTATGGCTACACCTTC.

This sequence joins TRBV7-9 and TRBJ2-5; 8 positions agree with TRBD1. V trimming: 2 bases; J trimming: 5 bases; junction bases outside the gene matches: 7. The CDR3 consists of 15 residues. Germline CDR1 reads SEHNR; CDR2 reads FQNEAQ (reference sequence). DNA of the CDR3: TGTGCCAGCAGCTTAAGACAGGGGATCTGGGAGACCCAGTACTTC. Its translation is CASSLRQGIWETQYF.

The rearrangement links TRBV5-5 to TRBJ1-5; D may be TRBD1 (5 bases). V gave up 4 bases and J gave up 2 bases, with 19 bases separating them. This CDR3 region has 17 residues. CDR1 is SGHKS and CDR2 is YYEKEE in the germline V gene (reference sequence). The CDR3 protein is CASSPYPLPQGNQPQHF. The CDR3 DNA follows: TGTGCCAGCAGCCCATACCCTCTGCCACAGGGCAATCAGCCCCAGCATTTT.

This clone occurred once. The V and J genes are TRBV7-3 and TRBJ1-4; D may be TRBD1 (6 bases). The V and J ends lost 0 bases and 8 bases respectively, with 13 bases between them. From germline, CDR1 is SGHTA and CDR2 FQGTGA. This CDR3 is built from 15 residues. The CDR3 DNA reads TGTGCCAGCAGCTTAACGGGGGCCCAGGGGGAAAAACTGTTTTTT. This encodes CASSLTGAQGEKLFF.

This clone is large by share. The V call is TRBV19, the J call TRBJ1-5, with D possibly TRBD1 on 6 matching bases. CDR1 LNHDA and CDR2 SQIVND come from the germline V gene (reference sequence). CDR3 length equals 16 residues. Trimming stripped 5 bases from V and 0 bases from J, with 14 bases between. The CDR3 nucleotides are TGTGCCAGTAGTGATAGGACAGTCCTTAGCAATCAGCCCCAGCATTTT. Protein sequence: CASSDRTVLSNQPQHF. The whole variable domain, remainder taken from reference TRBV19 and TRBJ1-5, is DGGITQSPKYLFRKEGQNVTLSCEQNLNHDAMYWYRQDPGQGLRLIYYSQIVNDFQKGDIAEGYSVSREKKESFPLTVTSAQKNPTAFYLCASSDRTVLSNQPQHFGDGTRLSIL.

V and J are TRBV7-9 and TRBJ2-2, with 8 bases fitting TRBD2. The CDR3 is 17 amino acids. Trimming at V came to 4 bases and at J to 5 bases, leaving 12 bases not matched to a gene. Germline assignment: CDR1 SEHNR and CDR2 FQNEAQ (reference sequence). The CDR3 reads CASSSHGQRESTGELFF. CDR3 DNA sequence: TGTGCCAGCAGCTCACACGGACAGCGGGAGAGTACCGGGGAGCTGTTTTTT.

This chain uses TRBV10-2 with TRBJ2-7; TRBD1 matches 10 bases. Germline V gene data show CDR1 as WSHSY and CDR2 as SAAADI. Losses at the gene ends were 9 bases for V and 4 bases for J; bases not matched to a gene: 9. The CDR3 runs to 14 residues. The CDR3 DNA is TGCGCCAGAAAGTACGGGACAGGGGATTACGAGCAGTACTTC. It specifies CARKYGTGDYEQYF.